One T cell receptor (beta chain) is described in this entry. The data stem from a study of identifying expanded T cells in peripheral blood. The CDR3 is made up of 15 amino acids. The V and J ends lost 2 bases and 6 bases respectively, with 15 bases between them. In germline, CDR1 is MGHRA, CDR2 YSYEKL. Using immunoSEQ multiplex PCR, the repertoire was profiled, and TCRdb retains in-frame clones only, with some absent. The sample lists 85,000 to 90,000 clones; roughly 86% were seen once. Collection occurred without any documented infections or immune events in donors. Sequencing used blood. The sequence came from a person aged 18 to 75 in good health. J is TRBJ2-3 and V is TRBV4-1, with D possibly called TRBD1 or TRBD2 (5 bases each). CDR3 protein: CASSQIGARRDTQYF. CDR3 nucleotide sequence: TGCGCCAGCAGCCAAATCGGGGCGAGAAGGGATACGCAGTATTTT.